A single sample is the source of the 3 T cell receptor beta chains below, sequenced in a study of blood T cell repertoires in COVID-19. Assay: immunoSEQ multiplex PCR; the TCRdb copy retains only in-frame clones and omits some. The table lists around 13,000 clones, 80% to 90% of them singletons. The sequencing sample was made of peripheral blood. Receptor source: a woman aged 60-75 years with acute or convalescent COVID-19.

The chain uses TRBV6-5 and TRBJ2-7; 9 bases align to TRBD1. Unmatched junction bases numbered 7, after V lost 5 bases and J lost 2 bases. CDR3 length: 15 residues. Germline V gives CDR1 MNHEY, CDR2 SVGAGI. The CDR3 loop reads CASSTPGTGTYEQYF. The CDR3 DNA follows: TGTGCCAGCAGTACTCCCGGGACAGGGACCTACGAGCAGTACTTC.

The chain uses TRBV9 and TRBJ1-2, with TRBD1 matching over 11 bases. J gave up 8 bases and V 0 bases, and 9 bases lay outside the gene matches. Germline assignment: CDR1 SGDLS and CDR2 YYNGEE. CDR3 length: 16 amino acids. CDR3 in amino acids: CASSVGTWTGGKGYTF. In DNA form, the CDR3 reads TGTGCCAGCAGCGTAGGTACCTGGACAGGGGGCAAGGGCTACACCTTC. Filled out from reference TRBV9 and TRBJ1-2, the complete variable domain reads DSGVTQTPKHLITATGQRVTLRCSPRSGDLSVYWYQQSLDQGLQFLIQYYNGEERAKGNILERFSAQQFPDLHSELNLSSLELGDSALYFCASSVGTWTGGKGYTFGSGTRLTVV.

The count of this clone is one. The chain combines TRBV6-1 with TRBJ2-7; 9 positions agree with TRBD1. V dropped 2 bases and J dropped 2; count of bases not matched to a gene: 1. The CDR3 is made up of 14 amino acids. Germline CDR1 reads MNHNS; CDR2 reads SASEGT. The CDR3: CASSENRGPYEQYF. CDR3 sequence (DNA): TGTGCCAGCAGTGAAAACAGGGGGCCCTACGAGCAGTACTTC.